This TCR beta chain derives from a study of T cells after yellow fever vaccination. Overall study results and limits: The booster saw the reappearance of most primary-vaccination clones (approximately 97% CD4, 80% to 90% CD8).

This clonotype was counted only a few times. The antigen remains undetermined. 5'RACE template switching produced TCR cDNA carrying a universal primer site and UMIs. TCRdb re-derived calls from the 5' RACE reads in MiXCR, one entry per CDR3 protein. Among approximately 110,000 distinct CDR3 sequences listed, around 7.7% were seen once. CDR1 is SGHDT, CDR2 YYEEEE, per germline. V dropped 4 bases and J dropped 0 bases, with 7 bases sitting between them. This CDR3 region has 13 residues. The TCR originated in a man younger than 35 who received the YFV17D yellow fever vaccine. This chain uses TRBV5-6 with TRBJ2-5; D remains unclear. Sequencing used CD4+ T cells sorted from PBMCs, obtained less than 11 days after the first yellow fever vaccination. This CDR3 reads CASSPSYQETQYF. As DNA, the CDR3 is TGTGCCAGCAGCCCGTCCTACCAAGAGACCCAGTACTTC.